Below are 17 T cell receptor beta chains sequenced from a single sample in a study of somatic mutations in cytotoxic T cells in rheumatoid arthritis. TCRdb keeps only in-frame clones here, not all; method: immunoSEQ multiplex PCR. Here the sample spans approximately 12,000 clones, 78% being singletons. Sequenced: CD8+ T cells sorted from blood. The receptors originated from an adult with rheumatoid arthritis.

The chain employs TRBV10-1 and TRBJ2-1, with D tentatively TRBD1 (6 bases). V was cut by 0 bases and J by 4 bases, with 16 bases left in between. The CDR3 extends over 17 amino acids. The V gene's germline CDR1 is WNHNN and CDR2 SYGVQD (reference sequence). Here the CDR3 DNA reads TGCGCCAGCAGTGAGTCAAAAATACCAGGGGCATACAATGAGCAGTTCTTC. It codes for CASSESKIPGAYNEQFF.

The chain has TRBV25-1 and TRBJ2-2, with a possible D match to TRBD1 (5 bases). The CDR3 loop spans 13 amino acids. Germline loops: CDR1 MGHDK, CDR2 SYGVNS. V was shortened by 3 bases and J by 6 bases, with 8 bases between the two germline ends. CDR3 sequence: CASSDRAAGELFF. Here the CDR3 DNA reads TGTGCCAGCAGTGACAGGGCGGCCGGGGAGCTGTTTTTT. The complete variable domain, with remaining parts taken from reference TRBV25-1 and TRBJ2-2, reads EADIYQTPRYLVIGTGKKITLECSQTMGHDKMYWYQQDPGMELHLIHYSYGVNSTEKGDLSSESTVSRIRTEHFPLTLESARPSHTSQYLCASSDRAAGELFFGEGSRLTVL.

Only one count was recorded for this clone. This chain uses TRBV28 with TRBJ1-2; the match to TRBD1 covers 9 bases. The CDR3 is made up of 14 amino acids. Germline V gene lookup returns CDR1 MDHEN and CDR2 SYDVKM. The V and J ends lost 6 bases and 3 bases, in that order; junction bases with no gene match: 5. Here the CDR3 reads CASRRDREYYGYTF. In DNA, the CDR3 is TGTGCCAGCAGAAGGGACAGGGAGTACTATGGCTACACCTTC.

The genes are TRBV9 and TRBJ2-7, with 8 bases fitting TRBD1. Germline V gives CDR1 SGDLS, CDR2 YYNGEE. The J segment lost 0 bases and the V segment lost 2 bases, leaving 7 bases of the junction unmatched. The CDR3 contains 16 residues. The CDR3 DNA sequence: TGTGCCAGCAGCGTGGGGCAGGGGGCATCCTCCTACGAGCAGTACTTC. It translates to CASSVGQGASSYEQYF.

The rearrangement uses TRBV7-3 and TRBJ2-3; D gene ambiguous. The CDR3 runs to 13 residues. The germline gives CDR1 SGHTA, CDR2 FQGTGA. V was clipped by 2 bases and J by 6 bases, with 9 bases between them. The CDR3 loop is CASSLFLRDTQYF. DNA for the CDR3: TGTGCCAGCAGCTTATTTTTGCGGGATACGCAGTATTTT.

V usage is TRBV11-1 and J usage is TRBJ2-3; TRBD1 is a possible D gene (7 bases). V dropped 3 bases and J dropped 5 bases, with 15 bases sitting between them. Germline CDR1 is SGHAT and CDR2 is FQDESV (reference sequence). This CDR3 has 15 residues. The DNA of the CDR3 is TGTGCCAGCAGCTTGACAGGCGGGGACAGAGATACGCAGTATTTT. Protein sequence: CASSLTGGDRDTQYF.

The rearrangement joins TRBV4-2 to TRBJ1-2; possible D gene TRBD1, 6 bases. Trimming took off 0 bases at V and 0 bases at J, with 8 bases between the two ends. In germline, CDR1 is LGHNA, CDR2 YNFKEQ. The CDR3 consists of 15 residues. The CDR3 sequence: CASSQEGATNYGYTF. The CDR3 DNA reads as TGTGCCAGCAGCCAAGAGGGGGCGACTAACTATGGCTACACCTTC.

This clone has only a few counts. V usage is TRBV6-5 and J usage is TRBJ1-1, with unresolved D. The CDR3 runs 14 residues. Germline-derived CDR1 and CDR2 are MNHEY and SVGAGI. V lost 8 bases to trimming and J lost 0 bases, with 13 bases between them. The CDR3 spells CASQTYRMNTEAFF. The CDR3 nucleotides are TGTGCCAGCCAGACATACCGCATGAACACTGAAGCTTTCTTT.

By sample fraction, this clone is medium-sized. The V and J genes are TRBV6-1 and TRBJ1-6; TRBD1 is a possible D gene (5 bases). Germline loops: CDR1 MNHNS, CDR2 SASEGT. The CDR3 has 13 residues. V dropped 10 bases and J dropped 7 bases, with 14 bases sitting between them. In nucleotides, the CDR3 is TGTGCCACACATGGGGCGGAGAATTCACCCCTCCACTTT. The encoded protein is CATHGAENSPLHF.

The CDR3 coding sequence is TGTGCCAGCAGTTCCACGGACCGACGAGAAAAACTGTTTTTT. This encodes CASSSTDRREKLFF. The chain links TRBV28 to TRBJ1-4; D not resolved. V shed 4 bases and J shed 8 bases, with 14 bases lying between them. From germline, CDR1 is MDHEN and CDR2 SYDVKM. The CDR3 contains 14 residues.

This chain connects TRBV25-1 to TRBJ2-3, with a weak D call TRBD2 (6 bases). The CDR3 totals 15 residues. V was cut by 5 bases and J by 2 bases, with 14 bases left in between. Germline V gene lookup returns CDR1 MGHDK and CDR2 SYGVNS. CDR3 sequence: CASSTGGDFTDTQYF. CDR3 nucleotides: TGTGCCAGCAGTACAGGCGGGGACTTCACAGATACGCAGTATTTT.

V is TRBV5-8 and J is TRBJ2-1; 9 positions match TRBD1. CDR1 and CDR2 from the germline V gene are SGHTS and YDEGEE. The CDR3 covers 15 residues. The junction had 7 bases not matched to a gene; V was cut back by 7 bases and J by 2 bases. Here the CDR3 DNA reads TGTGCCAGCTGCAAGGACAGGGGCCCCTACAATGAGCAGTTCTTC. As protein: CASCKDRGPYNEQFF.

This chain links TRBV7-8 with TRBJ1-1, with a weak D call TRBD1 (5 bases). Deletions cut 5 bases from V and 10 bases from J, with 14 bases between. This CDR3 is built from 12 residues. Germline lookup yields CDR1 SGHVS and CDR2 FQNEAQ. In nucleotides, the CDR3 is TGTGCCAGCAGCAACCTCGGGGGGGGAGCTTTCTTT. Its translation is CASSNLGGGAFF.

The chain employs TRBV4-2 and TRBJ2-6; the D is unclear. The CDR3 has 16 residues. Trimming shortened V by 0 bases and J by 0 bases, and 6 bases separated the two germline ends. Germline loops: CDR1 LGHNA, CDR2 YNFKEQ. CDR3 sequence (DNA): TGTGCCAGCAGCCAAGATGGCTCCTCTGGGGCCAACGTCCTGACTTTC. Its translation: CASSQDGSSGANVLTF.

V usage is TRBV7-9 and J usage is TRBJ2-7, with D hard to call. CDR3 length equals 12 residues. CDR1 and CDR2 from the germline V gene are SEHNR and FQNEAQ (reference sequence). Trimming cost V 5 bases and J 3 bases, with 8 bases left between them. CDR3 sequence reads: CASSPESYEQYF. CDR3 sequence (DNA): TGTGCCAGCAGCCCTGAGAGCTACGAGCAGTACTTC.

This rearrangement joins TRBV6-5 to TRBJ2-7; 12 bases map to TRBD2. With V trimmed by 0 bases and J by 6 bases, 6 bases remained unmatched. Germline V gene lookup returns CDR1 MNHEY and CDR2 SVGAGI. The CDR3 has 16 residues. This CDR3 is CASSYSTSGSPLEQYF. The CDR3, as DNA: TGTGCCAGCAGTTACTCGACTAGCGGGAGCCCACTCGAGCAGTACTTC.

The gene calls are TRBV5-1 and TRBJ2-3; 9 bases agree with TRBD2. Losses at the gene ends were 6 bases for V and 4 bases for J; bases not matched to a gene: 9. This CDR3 is built from 15 residues. Germline values: CDR1 SGHRS, CDR2 YFSETQ. In nucleotides, the CDR3 is TGCGCCAGCAAGTTTCAAGTAGCGGGAGCAGATACGCAGTATTTT. Protein sequence: CASKFQVAGADTQYF.